The rows below give T cell receptor beta chains drawn from one sample of a study of blood T cell repertoires in COVID-19. Measured with immunoSEQ multiplex PCR; TCRdb has only the in-frame clones, and not every one. The sample comprises 380,000 or so clones, roughly 88% of which are singletons, and roughly 2% rests with the top ten. Sequencing input: PBMCs or T cells enriched from blood (not recorded which). The receptors here all came from a woman aged 40-49 years with acute COVID-19. CDR3s include the opening cysteine and the closing phenylalanine or tryptophan. The D gene is left open where the match is weak. Clone sizes are given selectively: once, few, many, or a class where the clone is expanded.

CDR3 protein | CDR3 DNA | clone size | D gene | J gene | V gene
CASSPGDSLSNYGYTF | TGCGCCAGCAGCCCGGGGGACAGCCTTTCTAACTATGGCTACACCTTC | NA | TRBD1 | TRBJ1-2 | TRBV5-1
CASSPTGVNTEAFF | TGTGCCAGCAGTCCCACCGGGGTGAACACTGAAGCTTTCTTT | NA | NA | TRBJ1-1 | TRBV6-6
CAWDKTGIASSYNEQFF | TGTGCCTGGGATAAAACAGGGATCGCAAGCTCCTACAATGAGCAGTTCTTC | NA | NA | TRBJ2-1 | TRBV30
CASSFIQARNTGELFF | TGTGCCAGCAGTTTTATACAGGCGCGAAACACCGGGGAGCTGTTTTTT | NA | NA | TRBJ2-2 | TRBV6-5
CASSDSPLGGGYTF | TGTGCCAGCAGTGACTCGCCCCTTGGGGGCGGCTACACCTTC | NA | NA | TRBJ1-2 | TRBV6-4
CASSSTVLGELFF | TGTGCCAGCAGCTCGACAGTCCTGGGGGAGCTGTTTTTT | NA | NA | TRBJ2-2 | TRBV5-4
CASSIQVNTEAFF | TGTGCCAGTAGCATACAGGTAAACACTGAAGCTTTCTTT | NA | NA | TRBJ1-1 | TRBV19
CASSPGSGEQFF | TGTGCCAGCTCACCAGGGAGCGGGGAGCAGTTCTTC | NA | NA | TRBJ2-1 | TRBV18
CASRGWNSPLHF | TGTGCCAGTAGAGGGTGGAATTCACCCCTCCACTTT | NA | NA | TRBJ1-6 | TRBV27
CASSPFAGTGNTGELFF | TGTGCCAGCAGCCCCTTTGCCGGGACAGGGAACACCGGGGAGCTGTTTTTT | NA | TRBD1 | TRBJ2-2 | TRBV5-4
CASSLESSTDTQYF | TGTGCCAGCAGCTTAGAATCAAGCACAGATACGCAGTATTTT | NA | NA | TRBJ2-3 | TRBV7-2
CASDRDINTEAFF | TGCGCCAGCGACCGGGACATAAACACTGAAGCTTTCTTT | NA | NA | TRBJ1-1 | TRBV10-1
CASSLVRTGGENEQFF | TGTGCCAGCAGCTTAGTTAGGACAGGGGGCGAGAATGAGCAGTTCTTC | NA | TRBD1 | TRBJ2-1 | TRBV7-9
CASSAGENYEQYF | TGTGCCAGCAGCGCGGGAGAGAACTACGAGCAGTACTTC | NA | TRBD2 | TRBJ2-7 | TRBV5-4
CASTPGGGTEAFF | TGTGCCAGCACTCCAGGGGGCGGCACTGAAGCTTTCTTT | once | TRBD1 | TRBJ1-1 | TRBV25-1
CARPAVRGSYEQYF | TGTGCCAGGCCAGCAGTCCGGGGGTCCTACGAGCAGTACTTC | NA | NA | TRBJ2-7 | TRBV27